This T cell receptor beta chain is from a study of T-cell reconstitution after alpha-beta-depleted transplantation in children (dated by TCRdb to the mid-2010s). Broadly, across the study: T-cell immune reconstitution after TCRalphabeta/CD19-depleted allogeneic hematopoietic cell transplantation in children was quantitatively tracked in the study by means of TCR repertoire profiling.

This clonotype has a count of ten or more. Which antigen it targets is not known. Base qualities are not at hand, and no much larger clone is one base apart. Receptor amplification or capture employed PCR. TCRdb records Illumina HiSeq 2500 as the sequencer. TCR library preparation used molecular barcoding, with unique molecular identifiers applied to normalize quantification of the TCRbeta repertoire. TCRdb took the public reads, trimmed them with fastp at Q25, ran MiXCR for clone calling and kept in-frame beta chains. For every CDR3 protein sequence, its rows merge into one entry that carries the most common genes and DNA. The sample table lists some 590,000 distinct CDR3 sequences, roughly a tenth of them with a count of one. About 4.2% of the sample is taken by the ten largest. The CDR3 starts with the cysteine, ends with the phenylalanine, and has 12 residues. Here the CDR3 DNA is all that survives: 36 bases in frame from base 1. V was cut back by 6 bases and J by 8 bases, leaving a gap of 13 bases between them. From the germline V gene, CDR1 is SGHTA and CDR2 is FQGNSA.

The rearrangement joined TRBV7-2 to TRBJ1-2; TRBD1 could be the D gene, as 5 bases match. The source is a human donor who donated a stem cell graft to a child with acute myeloid leukemia. The sequencing used PBMCs from the stem cell graft donor, collected from the stem cell graft. The sequenced DNA: TGTGCCAGCAGAATGGGGGGATTCGGCTACACCTTC. It translates to CASRMGGFGYTF.